Sequencing of this T cell receptor (beta chain) was carried out in a study of post-analysis software for immune sequencing data. Study-wide results and limits: Those samples that were prepared in the same batch co-clustered strongly by F measure. Compared with controls, patients had more of 4 to 6 TRBV segments, including TRBV5-6, TRBV5-1 and TRBV20-1.

cDNA libraries of TCR beta carried unique molecular identifiers. MiXCR, run by TCRdb on the PCR reads, gives a single entry per CDR3 protein. The sample yields 700,000 to 900,000 distinct CDR3 sequences, 46% seen once. As to this clonotype: Its antigen is undetermined.

This CDR3 region has 14 residues. The germline V and J ends were trimmed by 6 bases and 7 bases, with 13 bases remaining between them. Material for sequencing was blood. This sequence originates from a girl aged 10-17 years with multiple sclerosis. The chain is built from TRBV12-3 or TRBV12-4 and TRBJ1-6; D possibly corresponds to TRBD1 (6 bases). DNA for the CDR3: TGTGCCAGCAGCCCACAGGGTAGAAATTCACCCCTCCACTTT. It specifies CASSPQGRNSPLHF.